These 24 T cell receptor beta chains were all obtained from the same sample, sequenced in a study of blood T cell repertoires in COVID-19. Sequencing used immunoSEQ multiplex PCR; TCRdb keeps in-frame clones, though not all of them. The table records 300,000 to 350,000 clones, around 90% of them present only once. Sequenced material: peripheral blood. The receptors come from an older woman with COVID-19, enrolled during active disease.

The chain has TRBV13 and TRBJ1-1; D may be TRBD1 (6 bases). V lost 0 bases to trimming and J lost 3 bases, with 14 bases between them. The CDR3 length is 16 residues. The germline V gene has CDR1 PRHDT and CDR2 FYEKMQ (reference sequence). The CDR3 loop reads CASSLGVRGPYTEAFF. Here the CDR3 DNA reads TGTGCCAGCAGCTTAGGGGTGCGGGGGCCGTACACTGAAGCTTTCTTT.

The chain joins TRBV7-2 to TRBJ1-2; 10 bases agree with TRBD1. Germline V gives CDR1 SGHTA, CDR2 FQGNSA. This CDR3 spans 13 amino acids. V lost 5 bases to trimming and J lost 6 bases; unmatched junction nucleotides: 3. In nucleotides, the CDR3 is TGTGCCAGCAGCAGGGGGACAGGGGATGGCTACACCTTC. Translated: CASSRGTGDGYTF.

V gene TRBV5-1 combines with J gene TRBJ1-2; D is perhaps TRBD1 (5 bases). CDR1 and CDR2 (germline): SGHRS, YFSETQ. This CDR3 spans 13 amino acids. V dropped 2 bases and J dropped 2 bases, with 7 bases sitting between them. The CDR3 loop reads CASSFQGNYGYTF. The CDR3 DNA sequence: TGCGCCAGCAGCTTTCAGGGAAACTATGGCTACACCTTC.

J is TRBJ2-5 and V is TRBV6-1; 10 bases fit TRBD1. CDR1 is MNHNS, CDR2 SASEGT, per germline. The CDR3 loop spans 19 amino acids. The junction had 13 bases not matched to a gene; V was cut back by 3 bases and J by 0 bases. In nucleotides, the CDR3 is TGTGCCAGCAGTGAGGGGGCGGGACAGGGGTGGTTGTACCAAGAGACCCAGTACTTC. Amino acids: CASSEGAGQGWLYQETQYF.

The chain carries TRBV18 and TRBJ1-2; perhaps TRBD1 as D (5 bases). Germline CDR1 reads KGHSH; CDR2 reads LQKENI. The CDR3 is 16 amino acids. V was clipped by 3 bases and J by 4 bases, with 18 bases between them. In DNA, the CDR3 is TGTGCCAGCTCACCCTTGCCTGTAGGGGAGGGCTATGGCTACACCTTC. Its protein is CASSPLPVGEGYGYTF.

V usage is TRBV4-2 and J usage is TRBJ2-1, with 11 bases fitting TRBD2. The V segment lost 4 bases and the J segment 9 bases; nucleotides outside the gene matches: 17. Germline loops: CDR1 LGHNA, CDR2 YNFKEQ. This CDR3 has 18 amino acids. The CDR3, as DNA: TGTGCCAGCAGCCTCCACGGAGAGGGTAGCGGGGGGGCCACTGAGCAGTTCTTC. Encoded protein: CASSLHGEGSGGATEQFF.

This chain links TRBV11-3 with TRBJ2-2; D is ambiguous. Looked up from germline, CDR1 is SGHNT and CDR2 is YENEEA. The CDR3 has 14 amino acids. The V end was cut by 0 bases, the J end by 4 bases, with 6 bases between. CDR3 in amino acids: CASSLDSGTGELFF. The CDR3 DNA follows: TGTGCCAGCAGCTTAGATTCCGGCACCGGGGAGCTGTTTTTT.

This sequence joins TRBV25-1 and TRBJ1-1; D is possibly TRBD1 (5 bases). This CDR3 region has 13 residues. Trimming left V 7 bases short and J 0 bases short, with 9 bases between. The germline gives CDR1 MGHDK, CDR2 SYGVNS. This CDR3 reads CASNWGMNTEAFF. CDR3 bases: TGTGCCAGCAATTGGGGCATGAACACTGAAGCTTTCTTT.

This clone was counted a few times. The chain recombines TRBV5-1 with TRBJ1-6; D is possibly TRBD1 (5 bases). V lost 0 bases, J lost 10 bases, and 11 bases lay in between. The CDR3 extends over 14 amino acids. Germline values: CDR1 SGHRS, CDR2 YFSETQ. CDR3 DNA: TGCGCCAGCAGCTTGGTCCAGGGAATCTCACCCCTCCACTTT. Translating gives CASSLVQGISPLHF.

In this sample, this clone turned up once. J is TRBJ1-2 and V is TRBV28; D remains unclear. CDR1 is MDHEN, CDR2 SYDVKM, per germline. The CDR3 consists of 15 residues. Trimming pared 2 bases from V and 5 bases from J, leaving 15 bases between. CDR3 protein: CASSLIGVYPYGYTF. The CDR3 region has the DNA TGTGCCAGCAGTTTAATCGGGGTTTACCCTTATGGCTACACCTTC.

This chain links TRBV7-3 with TRBJ2-1, with D possibly matching TRBD1 (5 bases). The CDR3 loop spans 15 amino acids. Germline CDR1 is SGHTA and CDR2 is FQGTGA. Trimming pared 5 bases from V and 5 bases from J, leaving 16 bases between. The chain's CDR3 is CASSLMVAGNNEQFF. CDR3 nucleotides: TGTGCCAGCAGCCTAATGGTGGCAGGGAACAATGAGCAGTTCTTC.

The chain has TRBV15 and TRBJ1-1; D is undetermined. V was cut by 0 bases and J by 5 bases, with 13 bases left in between. This CDR3 has 15 amino acids. Germline lookup yields CDR1 LNHNV and CDR2 YYDKDF (reference sequence). CDR3 nucleotide sequence: TGTGCCACCAGCAGAGAGGGAGGGATGGGGACTGAAGCTTTCTTT. Residues: CATSREGGMGTEAFF.

This clone has a single count. V gene TRBV25-1 combines with J gene TRBJ2-3; D is uncertain. Germline V gene data show CDR1 as MGHDK and CDR2 as SYGVNS. This CDR3 region has 15 residues. V lost 8 bases and J lost 2, with 17 bases in between. Written as DNA, the CDR3 is TGTGCCAGCCAAAAGAGCCTCTTATACACAGATACGCAGTATTTT. Translating it yields CASQKSLLYTDTQYF.

The chain has TRBV19 and TRBJ1-6; D possibly corresponds to TRBD1 (5 bases). The V gene's germline CDR1 is LNHDA and CDR2 SQIVND (reference sequence). V lost 9 bases to trimming and J lost 1 base, with 13 bases between them. This CDR3 is built from 15 residues. The CDR3 region has the DNA TGTGCCAGATGCGGGGCAAGGTCCTATAATTCACCCCTCCACTTT. This encodes CARCGARSYNSPLHF.

This sequence joins TRBV11-2 and TRBJ1-6, with 8 bases fitting TRBD1. Germline values: CDR1 SGHAT, CDR2 FQNNGV. J was trimmed by 9 bases and V by 0 bases; bases with no gene match: 1. This CDR3 is built from 14 residues. CDR3 residues: CASSLDRGPSPLHF. The CDR3 nucleotides are TGTGCCAGCAGCTTAGACAGGGGGCCTTCACCCCTCCACTTT.

CDR3: CASSPRDRGVAEAFF. The CDR3 DNA is TGTGCCAGCAGCCCCCGGGACAGGGGGGTGGCTGAAGCTTTCTTT. V gene TRBV3-1 (or the pseudogene TRBV3-2) combines with J gene TRBJ1-1; 11 nucleotides line up with TRBD1. With V trimmed by 4 bases and J by 6 bases, 7 bases remained unmatched. This CDR3 spans 15 amino acids. The germline gives CDR1 LGHDT, CDR2 YNNKEL (reference sequence).

The chain has TRBV5-1 and TRBJ2-3; TRBD1 aligns across 10 bases. The CDR3 spans 15 residues. V trimming: 2 bases; J trimming: 5 bases; junction bases outside the gene matches: 5. Per germline, CDR1 SGHRS and CDR2 YFSETQ. The CDR3 here is CASSFRDRGLDTQYF. CDR3 nucleotides: TGCGCCAGCAGCTTCCGGGACAGGGGTTTAGATACGCAGTATTTT.

The V gene is TRBV6-6, the J gene TRBJ1-2, with TRBD1 matching over 10 bases. The V and J ends lost 0 bases and 7 bases, in that order; junction bases with no gene match: 5. CDR3 size: 15 residues. Germline loops: CDR1 MNHNY, CDR2 SVGAGI (reference sequence). The CDR3 protein is CASSYSKGDRGGYTF. The CDR3 DNA sequence: TGTGCCAGCAGTTACTCGAAGGGGGACAGGGGTGGCTACACCTTC.

The rearrangement uses TRBV7-3 and TRBJ1-2; 7 positions agree with TRBD1. The CDR3 contains 14 residues. Germline V gives CDR1 SGHTA, CDR2 FQGTGA. Germline trimming cut 4 bases from V and 8 bases from J; bases unmatched to any gene: 10. The CDR3 loop reads CASSSSPGQSGYTF. The DNA for the CDR3 is TGTGCCAGCAGCTCCTCTCCGGGACAGAGCGGCTACACCTTC.

V is TRBV4-1 and J is TRBJ1-1; the D is unclear. V lost 0 bases, J lost 1 base, and 6 bases lay in between. Germline V gene sequence: CDR1 MGHRA, CDR2 YSYEKL. The CDR3 extends over 14 amino acids. CDR3 sequence (DNA): TGCGCCAGCAGCCAAGAAACAGCGAACACTGAAGCTTTCTTT. Protein product: CASSQETANTEAFF.

The CDR3 is CATSDPITLTGGYNEQFF. CDR3 nucleotides: TGTGCCACCAGTGATCCCATAACCTTGACAGGAGGCTACAATGAGCAGTTCTTC. This sequence joins TRBV24-1 and TRBJ2-1; tentative D call: TRBD1 (6 bases). V was cut by 3 bases and J by 3 bases, with 20 bases left in between. The V gene's germline CDR1 is KGHDR and CDR2 SFDVKD. The CDR3 loop spans 18 amino acids.

The J gene is TRBJ2-3, the V gene TRBV28; D unresolved. Germline assignment: CDR1 MDHEN and CDR2 SYDVKM. The CDR3 runs 13 residues. V was cut by 2 bases and J by 2 bases, with 5 bases left in between. CDR3 in amino acids: CASSLGPTDTQYF. The DNA for the CDR3 is TGTGCCAGCAGTTTAGGGCCCACAGATACGCAGTATTTT.

V gene TRBV19 combines with J gene TRBJ1-5, with 9 bases matching TRBD1. Looked up from germline, CDR1 is LNHDA and CDR2 is SQIVND (reference sequence). With V trimmed by 5 bases and J by 3 bases, 11 bases remained unmatched. This CDR3 has 17 residues. The CDR3 nucleotides are TGTGCCAGTAGTTTAGTAGACAGGGGGTATATCAATCAGCCCCAGCATTTT. Translating it yields CASSLVDRGYINQPQHF.

The V gene is TRBV5-1, the J gene TRBJ1-4; 7 bases are shared with TRBD1. The germline gives CDR1 SGHRS, CDR2 YFSETQ. CDR3 length equals 14 residues. V dropped 4 bases and J dropped 7; count of bases not matched to a gene: 7. The chain's CDR3 is CASSRDRESEKLFF. In nucleotides, the CDR3 is TGCGCCAGCAGCCGTGACAGGGAAAGTGAAAAACTGTTTTTT.